This TCR beta chain was observed in a study of cytomegalovirus exposure and HLA in healthy donors. Study-level points and caveats: Most TCR sequences proved rare, with some public TCRs found in many donors.

This clone was counted a few times. Its antigen is still unknown. Germline CDR1 reads SNHLY; CDR2 reads FYNNEI. The CDR3 has 15 amino acids. V was trimmed by 8 bases and J by 0 bases, leaving 14 bases between them. The PCR ran on 60 Vbeta and 13 Jbeta primers. TCRdb's table, derived via immunoSEQ multiplex PCR, lists solely in-frame clones and lacks some. The table records nearly 65,000 clones, around 73% of them present only once. This clonotype was obtained from a man in his fifties or sixties in good health and CMV-seronegative. The sample comprised PBMCs. This chain uses TRBV2 with TRBJ2-4; D remains unclear. The CDR3 DNA reads as TGTGCCAGCGAAGCGACGGTCCTAGCCAAAAACATTCAGTACTTC. Translated, it gives CASEATVLAKNIQYF. Complete variable domain (other parts from reference TRBV2 and TRBJ2-4): EPEVTQTPSHQVTQMGQEVILRCVPISNHLYFYWYRQILGQKVEFLVSFYNNEISEKSEIFDDQFSVERPDGSNFTLKIRSTKLEDSAMYFCASEATVLAKNIQYFGAGTRLSVL.